These T cell receptor beta chains were read from a single sample in a study of neurological immune-mediated disorders. TCRdb fed the 5' RACE reads into MiXCR, producing one record per CDR3 protein. The sample yields 40,000 to 50,000 distinct CDR3 sequences, 2% to 3% seen once. Material: PBMCs. All receptors derive from a man aged 25 to 40 with multiple sclerosis. Both conserved end residues are part of each CDR3. D genes are given only for firm matches. The size of a clone is reported for some rows only, either as once, few or many, or as a class for expanded clones.

clone_size cdr3_length d_call j_call v_call cdr3_aa cdr3_nt
many 11 NA TRBJ1-1 TRBV6-1 CASSEYTEAFF TGTGCCAGCAGTGAATACACTGAAGCTTTCTTT
many 15 NA TRBJ1-3 TRBV6-5 CASSYSINRLNTIYF TGTGCCAGCAGTTACTCGATAAACAGGCTAAACACCATATATTTT
many 13 TRBD1 TRBJ1-2 TRBV6-2/TRBV6-3 CASIATGSYGYTF TGTGCCAGCATTGCGACAGGGAGCTATGGCTACACCTTC
many 16 TRBD2 TRBJ2-1 TRBV18 CASSPPGLAGYNEQFF TGTGCCAGCTCACCACCGGGACTAGCGGGTTACAATGAGCAGTTCTTC
many 16 TRBD2 TRBJ2-7 TRBV7-9 CASSLFSGLAGNEQYF TGTGCCAGCAGCTTATTCAGTGGCCTAGCGGGAAACGAGCAGTACTTC
many 14 TRBD2 TRBJ2-7 TRBV7-2 CASSLGTRRGEQYF TGTGCCAGCAGCTTAGGGACTAGGAGGGGCGAGCAGTACTTC
many 15 TRBD2 TRBJ2-3 TRBV20-1 CSASPGLGDTDTQYF TGCAGTGCCTCACCGGGACTAGGGGATACAGATACGCAGTATTTT
many 16 TRBD2 TRBJ2-2 TRBV20-1 CSASFSGRANTGELFF TGCAGTGCTAGCTTTAGCGGGAGGGCCAACACCGGGGAGCTGTTTTTT
NA 18 NA TRBJ2-7 TRBV7-3 CASSPAAGGFGEVRGQYF TGTGCCAGCAGCCCCGCGGCAGGGGGGTTTGGAGAAGTACGTGGGCAGTACTTC
many 17 NA TRBJ1-2 TRBV9 CASSVVSRASLNYGYTF TGTGCCAGCAGCGTAGTCTCCCGCGCCTCCCTTAACTATGGCTACACCTTC
many 14 NA TRBJ1-5 TRBV29-1 CSVITGEINQPQHF TGCAGCGTTATAACAGGTGAAATCAATCAGCCCCAGCATTTT
many 13 NA TRBJ2-5 TRBV20-1 CSASFGGRETQYF TGCAGTGCTAGTTTCGGGGGCCGCGAGACCCAGTACTTC
many 16 NA TRBJ1-3 TRBV5-1 CASSLTQTAARNTIYF TGCGCCAGCAGCTTGACCCAGACAGCGGCCCGAAACACCATATATTTT
many 12 NA TRBJ2-1 TRBV20-1 CSATSGYNEQFF TGCAGCGCAACGAGCGGGTACAATGAGCAGTTCTTC
many 20 TRBD2 TRBJ2-2 TRBV6-1 CASSEAPVASGAGRTGELFF TGTGCCAGCAGTGAAGCGCCGGTGGCTAGCGGAGCGGGGCGCACCGGGGAGCTGTTTTTT
many 13 NA TRBJ1-1 TRBV12-3/TRBV12-4 CASSFGGKTEAFF TGTGCCAGCAGTTTTGGGGGAAAGACTGAAGCTTTCTTT